This T cell receptor beta chain was captured in a study of cytomegalovirus exposure and HLA in healthy donors. The PCR used 60 Vbeta and 13 Jbeta primers. Generated by immunoSEQ multiplex PCR, the TCRdb table keeps only in-frame clones and is missing some. The data contain 150,000 to 200,000 clones, around 83% of them singletons. A remark on this clone: What it binds is unknown.

This CDR3 comprises 15 residues. V was trimmed by 0 bases and J by 3 bases, leaving 8 bases between them. Germline CDR1 reads SGHAT; CDR2 reads FQNNGV. Study-wide results and limits: The likely explanation for a cluster of highly shared sequence variants was sequencing artifact. In vitro data verified a few CMV-associated chains as specific for CMV antigens.

The V gene is TRBV11-2, the J gene TRBJ1-4; perhaps TRBD1 as D (5 bases). This TCR was recovered from a man aged 45-60 years in good health and CMV-seropositive. The sequenced material came from PBMCs. In DNA, the CDR3 is TGTGCCAGCAGCTTAGACGGGGGAGCTAATGAAAAACTGTTTTTT. It encodes CASSLDGGANEKLFF.